This TCR beta chain was retrieved from a study of blood T cell repertoires in COVID-19. Only in-frame clones appear in the TCRdb table, and some are missing; sequencing was by immunoSEQ multiplex PCR. The sample records 60,000 to 80,000 clones, roughly 88% being singletons. Trimming removed 8 bases from V and 1 base from J, with 17 bases in between. There are 15 residues in the CDR3. The germline CDR1 and CDR2 sequences are MNHNY and SVGAGI (reference sequence). Sample: peripheral blood. This clonotype originated in a human donor in a cohort sampled during active COVID-19. The J gene is TRBJ1-2, the V gene TRBV6-6; TRBD1 might be the D (6 bases). The CDR3 DNA follows: TGTGCCAGCCTACCGGACAGACGAAATAACTATGGCTACACCTTC. The encoded protein is CASLPDRRNNYGYTF.